The T cell receptor beta chain described here comes from a study of OX40 agonist ivuxolimab in advanced cancers. Across the whole study: Participants, around 80% male, averaged around 60 years of age, ranging from roughly 20 to 85.

Only in-frame clones appear in the TCRdb table, and some are missing; sequencing was by immunoSEQ multiplex PCR. This sample yields 15,000 or so clones, of which roughly 85% are seen a single time; 30% to 40% belongs to the top ten. Germline V lookup: CDR1 MNHEY, CDR2 SMNVEV (reference sequence). Trimming shortened V by 6 bases and J by 1 base, and 6 bases separated the two germline ends. This CDR3 is built from 12 residues. This clonotype was obtained from an adult with an advanced solid tumor such as melanoma, head and neck, liver or kidney cancer. V gene TRBV27 combines with J gene TRBJ2-5; perhaps TRBD1 as D (6 bases). The material sequenced was CD4+ or CD8+ T cells sorted from blood, taken in a trial of the OX40 agonist ivuxolimab. Here the CDR3 DNA reads TGTGCCAGCAGGGACAGCCAAGAGACCCAGTACTTC. Residues: CASRDSQETQYF.